Presented here are 30 T cell receptor beta chains from one specimen sequenced in a study of OX40 agonist ivuxolimab in advanced cancers. The method was immunoSEQ multiplex PCR; TCRdb's version includes in-frame clones alone and lacks a portion of them. Of approximately 49,000 clones listed, 83% are singletons. The specimen was CD4+ or CD8+ T cells sorted from blood, collected in a trial of the OX40 agonist ivuxolimab. All receptors derive from an adult with an advanced solid tumor such as melanoma, head and neck, liver or kidney cancer.

V is TRBV7-2 and J is TRBJ1-4, with 7 positions matching TRBD1. The CDR3 contains 15 residues. Germline V gene sequence: CDR1 SGHTA, CDR2 FQGNSA. The ends lost 1 base at V and 6 bases at J; junction bases unmatched: 5. The CDR3 DNA sequence: TGTGCCAGCAGCTTAGGGTCCAGGGGGTATGAAAAACTGTTTTTT. This encodes CASSLGSRGYEKLFF.

The CDR3 protein is CASSVAADSGNTIYF. CDR3 bases: TGTGCCAGCAGCGTAGCGGCGGACTCTGGAAACACCATATATTTT. V is TRBV9 and J is TRBJ1-3; no definite D call. The CDR3 extends over 15 amino acids. Germline loops: CDR1 SGDLS, CDR2 YYNGEE. V shed 0 bases and J shed 0 bases, with 7 bases lying between them.

In nucleotides, the CDR3 is TGTGCCAGCAGCCAATCCGAGGGGGTTGAAAAACTGTTTTTT. Its translation: CASSQSEGVEKLFF. The V call is TRBV14, the J call TRBJ1-4, with D possibly being TRBD1 (6 bases). Trimming left V 2 bases short and J 7 bases short, with 11 bases between. CDR1 and CDR2 from the germline V gene are SGHDN and FVKESK. The length of the CDR3 is 14 residues.

The CDR3 loop reads CASSHPQDTQYF. The DNA for the CDR3 is TGTGCCAGCAGTCACCCCCAGGATACGCAGTATTTT. J is TRBJ2-3 and V is TRBV6-6, with no clear D. Germline V gene data show CDR1 as MNHNY and CDR2 as SVGAGI (reference sequence). The ends were cut back, 5 bases at V and 6 bases at J, with 9 bases in the middle. CDR3 length: 12 residues.

This chain links TRBV19 with TRBJ2-3; 7 bases are shared with TRBD1. From germline, CDR1 is LNHDA and CDR2 SQIVND (reference sequence). V gave up 6 bases and J gave up 7 bases; unmatched junction bases: 10. The CDR3 has 14 residues. In DNA form, the CDR3 reads TGTGCCAGTAGCTTGGACAGGTTCTCTAATACGCAGTATTTT. It specifies CASSLDRFSNTQYF.

V usage is TRBV6-5 and J usage is TRBJ1-2; a weak D match, TRBD1 (6 bases). Germline CDR1 MNHEY, CDR2 SVGAGI. Trimming cost V 0 bases and J 4 bases, with 9 bases left between them. CDR3 size: 14 residues. The CDR3 protein is CASSYSGGSYGYTF. In DNA, the CDR3 is TGTGCCAGCAGTTACTCTGGGGGCAGCTATGGCTACACCTTC.

Comments on this clone: The sample holds other DNA sequences that translate to the same CDR3. The chain has TRBV20-1 and TRBJ1-2; D remains unclear. Trimming shortened V by 0 bases and J by 2 bases, and 1 base separated the two germline ends. This CDR3 region has 11 residues. CDR1 is DFQATT, CDR2 SNEGSKA, per germline (reference sequence). CDR3 DNA: TGCAGTGCTAGAGACAACTATGGCTACACCTTC. Encoded protein: CSARDNYGYTF.

The genes are TRBV10-3 and TRBJ1-2; 9 bases fit TRBD1. With 3 bases clipped from V and 4 bases from J, the junction kept 6 bases outside the gene matches. Germline V gene lookup returns CDR1 ENHRY and CDR2 SYGVKD. The CDR3 is made up of 15 amino acids. The CDR3 reads CAISERTGAIYGYTF. As DNA, the CDR3 is TGTGCCATCAGTGAAAGGACAGGGGCGATCTATGGCTACACCTTC.

The V and J genes are TRBV11-1 and TRBJ1-1; no clear D gene. V was trimmed by 5 bases and J by 3 bases, leaving 13 bases between them. The germline CDR1 and CDR2 sequences are SGHAT and FQDESV (reference sequence). The CDR3 has 14 amino acids. The CDR3 here is CASSLDLSYTEAFF. The CDR3 DNA follows: TGTGCCAGCAGCCTCGATCTGTCTTACACTGAAGCTTTCTTT.

The chain employs TRBV11-2 and TRBJ2-7; TRBD2 agrees at 7 bases. J lost 9 bases, V lost 0 bases, and 5 bases had no gene match. From germline, CDR1 is SGHAT and CDR2 FQNNGV. The CDR3 length is 13 residues. The CDR3: CASSLDGRGRQYF. CDR3 DNA sequence: TGTGCCAGCAGCTTAGATGGGAGGGGACGGCAGTACTTC.

The V and J genes are TRBV9 and TRBJ1-5; 12 positions match TRBD1. V was pared by 3 bases and J by 7 bases, with 5 bases of the junction left unmatched. The CDR3 loop spans 15 amino acids. Germline V gene data show CDR1 as SGDLS and CDR2 as YYNGEE. CDR3 coding DNA: TGTGCCAGCAGCGCCGGGACAGGGGGCGGGCAGCCCCAGCATTTT. Protein sequence: CASSAGTGGGQPQHF.

The rearrangement joins TRBV7-8 to TRBJ1-4, with D tentatively TRBD1 (6 bases). This CDR3 is built from 14 residues. With 3 bases removed from V and 4 bases from J, the gap between germline ends came to 9 bases. The V gene's germline CDR1 is SGHVS and CDR2 FQNEAQ. CDR3 nucleotides: TGTGCCAGCAGCTTCGGACAGCTTAATGAAAAACTGTTTTTT. It specifies CASSFGQLNEKLFF.

The chain employs TRBV4-3 and TRBJ1-6; D remains ambiguous. V lost 4 bases to trimming and J lost 7 bases, with 11 bases between them. Germline loops: CDR1 LGHNA, CDR2 YSLEER. The CDR3 covers 14 residues. The CDR3 DNA reads as TGCGCCAGCAGCCTGAAGGAAGGGAATTCACCCCTCCACTTT. Protein product: CASSLKEGNSPLHF.

The genes are TRBV7-6 and TRBJ1-6; 9 bases map to TRBD1. The germline V gene encodes CDR1 SGHVS and CDR2 FNYEAQ. The CDR3 runs to 17 residues. Trimming cost V 5 bases and J 0 bases; bases outside gene matches: 5. CDR3 in amino acids: CASSPGQGGSYNSPLHF. The CDR3, as DNA: TGTGCCAGCAGCCCGGGACAGGGTGGCTCCTATAATTCACCCCTCCACTTT.

The chain joins TRBV5-1 to TRBJ1-1, with unresolved D. The CDR3 loop spans 16 amino acids. Per the germline V gene, CDR1 is SGHRS and CDR2 is YFSETQ. V was shortened by 4 bases and J by 0 bases, with 16 bases between the two germline ends. The CDR3 nucleotides read TGCGCCAGCAGCCGGCGGGTCGAGAGCATGAACACTGAAGCTTTCTTT. Its protein product is CASSRRVESMNTEAFF.

The chain recombines TRBV28 with TRBJ2-3, with 12 bases matching TRBD2. In germline, CDR1 is MDHEN, CDR2 SYDVKM. V shed 4 bases, J shed 3 bases, and the junction held 11 bases outside the gene matches. This CDR3 spans 18 amino acids. The CDR3 bases are TGTGCCAGCAGTTCGATGAGGCTAGCGGGGGGGCGAACAGATACGCAGTATTTT. Its translation: CASSSMRLAGGRTDTQYF.

The J gene is TRBJ1-3, the V gene TRBV5-6; maybe TRBD1 (6 bases). The CDR3 totals 14 residues. V lost 0 bases, J lost 5 bases, and 9 bases lay in between. Germline V gives CDR1 SGHDT, CDR2 YYEEEE. CDR3 DNA: TGTGCCAGCAGCTTGGTTACAGGGAGAAACACCATATATTTT. Amino acids: CASSLVTGRNTIYF.

The CDR3 bases are TGCAGCGTTGAGTTTGGGTGGACGGGAGACTCCTACGAGCAGTACTTC. Protein sequence: CSVEFGWTGDSYEQYF. The chain employs TRBV29-1 and TRBJ2-7; a possible D gene is TRBD2 (6 bases). The CDR3 has 16 residues. Per the germline V gene, CDR1 is SQVTM and CDR2 is ANQGSEA. V was cut by 3 bases and J by 0 bases, with 18 bases left in between.

This chain uses TRBV7-9 with TRBJ1-4, with D maybe TRBD1 (6 bases). Deletions cut 5 bases from V and 4 bases from J, with 11 bases between. The CDR3 has 14 amino acids. The germline gives CDR1 SEHNR, CDR2 FQNEAQ (reference sequence). In DNA form, the CDR3 reads TGTGCCAGCAGCCTGGACAGTCGTAATGAAAAACTGTTTTTT. Translation gives CASSLDSRNEKLFF.

The V call is TRBV4-1, the J call TRBJ2-7, with 9 nucleotides matching TRBD1. Per germline, CDR1 MGHRA and CDR2 YSYEKL. This CDR3 is 15 amino acids long. With V trimmed by 3 bases and J by 0 bases, 3 bases remained unmatched. CDR3 coding DNA: TGCGCCAGCAGCCACGGACAGGGGATCTCCTACGAGCAGTACTTC. Translated: CASSHGQGISYEQYF.

Here the CDR3 reads CASSLQGARDEQFF. CDR3 DNA: TGTGCCAGCAGCTTGCAGGGGGCGAGGGATGAGCAGTTCTTC. The rearrangement links TRBV7-2 to TRBJ2-1; the match to TRBD1 covers 8 bases. CDR1 SGHTA and CDR2 FQGNSA come from the germline V gene. The CDR3 extends over 14 amino acids. J was trimmed by 8 bases and V by 3 bases; bases with no gene match: 6.

In this sample, this clone turned up a few times. The chain uses TRBV2 and TRBJ1-6, with TRBD1 matching over 7 bases. The CDR3 spans 15 residues. Germline values: CDR1 SNHLY, CDR2 FYNNEI. With 6 bases clipped from V and 5 bases from J, the junction kept 7 bases outside the gene matches. CDR3 residues: CASRSRGTDNSPLHF. CDR3 coding DNA: TGTGCCAGCAGGTCCCGTGGGACAGATAATTCACCCCTCCACTTT.

The chain joins TRBV7-2 to TRBJ1-6; no clear D gene. There are 17 residues in the CDR3. CDR1 is SGHTA, CDR2 FQGNSA, per germline. The ends were cut back, 5 bases at V and 5 bases at J, with 19 bases in the middle. The CDR3 sequence: CASSESLHGRNNSPLHF. The DNA for the CDR3 is TGTGCCAGCAGCGAATCGTTGCACGGGAGGAATAATTCACCCCTCCACTTT.

In this sample, this clone turned up once. The chain couples TRBV5-8 to TRBJ1-3, with a possible D match to TRBD1 (6 bases). CDR3 length: 15 residues. CDR1 is SGHTS, CDR2 YDEGEE, per germline. The V and J ends lost 0 bases and 3 bases respectively, with 10 bases between them. CDR3 residues: CASSLEGGRGNTIYF. The CDR3, as DNA: TGTGCCAGCAGCTTGGAAGGGGGTCGTGGAAACACCATATATTTT.

This chain joins TRBV7-2 and TRBJ2-2, with D hard to call. The length of the CDR3 is 14 residues. The V end was cut by 2 bases, the J end by 4 bases, with 8 bases between. CDR1 and CDR2 from the germline V gene are SGHTA and FQGNSA. The CDR3 DNA is TGTGCCAGCAGCTTATCGCTAGTCACCGGGGAGCTGTTTTTT. Translation gives CASSLSLVTGELFF.

This clone was seen more than once but under ten times. The chain employs TRBV10-3 and TRBJ1-4; D uncertain. Trimming pared 6 bases from V and 2 bases from J, leaving 4 bases between. Per germline, CDR1 ENHRY and CDR2 SYGVKD. The length of the CDR3 is 12 residues. The CDR3 DNA reads TGTGCCATCAGCCGGACTAATGAAAAACTGTTTTTT. Its translation is CAISRTNEKLFF.

The chain has TRBV9 and TRBJ1-2, with a weak D call TRBD1 (5 bases). The CDR3 contains 14 residues. Germline V gene sequence: CDR1 SGDLS, CDR2 YYNGEE. Trimming left V 1 base short and J 2 bases short, with 9 bases between. This chain's CDR3 is CASSVTGGNYGYTF. CDR3 bases: TGTGCCAGCAGCGTAACGGGGGGGAACTATGGCTACACCTTC.

The chain employs TRBV4-2 and TRBJ2-3, with D unresolved. CDR3 length equals 14 residues. Per germline, CDR1 LGHNA and CDR2 YNFKEQ. V gave up 4 bases and J gave up 2 bases, with 10 bases separating them. Written as DNA, the CDR3 is TGTGCCAGCAGCCCGCCGTCCTACACAGATACGCAGTATTTT. Its translation is CASSPPSYTDTQYF.

The chain recombines TRBV11-3 with TRBJ2-5, with D perhaps given as TRBD1 or TRBD2 (5 bases each). The CDR3 is 15 amino acids. Germline CDR1 is SGHNT and CDR2 is YENEEA. Trimming removed 5 bases from V and 2 bases from J, with 15 bases in between. The chain's CDR3 is CASSPGRALQETQYF. CDR3 nucleotide sequence: TGTGCCAGCAGCCCGGGACGAGCGCTACAAGAGACCCAGTACTTC.

In its sample, this clone ranks as medium-sized (0.01 to 0.1%). The chain recombines TRBV4-2 with TRBJ2-5, with 13 bases identical to TRBD2. V was clipped by 3 bases and J by 2 bases; unmatched bases: 6. The CDR3 totals 17 residues. Per the germline V gene, CDR1 is LGHNA and CDR2 is YNFKEQ. This chain's CDR3 is CASSQRLAGGLQETQYF. The DNA for the CDR3 is TGTGCCAGCAGCCAGAGACTAGCGGGGGGCCTACAAGAGACCCAGTACTTC.